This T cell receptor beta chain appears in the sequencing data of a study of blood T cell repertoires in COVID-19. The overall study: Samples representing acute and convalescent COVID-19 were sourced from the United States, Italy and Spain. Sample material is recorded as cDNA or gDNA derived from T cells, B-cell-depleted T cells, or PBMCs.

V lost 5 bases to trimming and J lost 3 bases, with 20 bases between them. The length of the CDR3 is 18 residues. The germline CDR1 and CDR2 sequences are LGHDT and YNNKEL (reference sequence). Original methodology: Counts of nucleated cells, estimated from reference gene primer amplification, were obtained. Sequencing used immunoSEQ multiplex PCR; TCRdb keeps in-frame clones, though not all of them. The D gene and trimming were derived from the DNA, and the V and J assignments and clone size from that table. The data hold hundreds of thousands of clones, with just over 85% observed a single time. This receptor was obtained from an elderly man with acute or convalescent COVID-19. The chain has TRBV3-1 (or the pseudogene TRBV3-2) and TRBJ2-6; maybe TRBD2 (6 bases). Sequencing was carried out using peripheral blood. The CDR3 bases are TGTGCCAGCAGCTCCTTGGGGGGTGGATGGGTTGGGGCCAACGTCCTGACTTTC. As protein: CASSSLGGGWVGANVLTF.